This is a list of T cell receptor beta chains from one sample in a study of blood T cell repertoires in COVID-19. Method: immunoSEQ multiplex PCR; TCRdb's copy keeps in-frame clones and lacks some. The sample gives about 200,000 clones, 75% to 90% of which show up once; roughly a sixth is in the top ten. The sample consisted of PBMCs or T cells enriched from blood (not recorded which). These receptors all come from a man in his forties who had recovered from COVID-19. CDR3s include the opening cysteine and the closing phenylalanine or tryptophan. D genes are given only for firm matches. Only part of the rows carry a size: once, few, many, or a class if the clone is expanded.

size | J | V | D | DNA | CDR3
. | TRBJ2-1 | TRBV29-1 | TRBD1 | TGCAGCGTTGACGAGGGGGCGCATAACTACAATGAGCAGTTCTTC | CSVDEGAHNYNEQFF
. | TRBJ2-1 | TRBV4-1 | TRBD2 | TGCGCCAGCAGCCACCAAACTAGCGGGACATTCACTGAGCAGTTCTTC | CASSHQTSGTFTEQFF
many | TRBJ2-1 | TRBV7-9 | . | TGTGCCAGCAGCTTATATGGCGGAGAAGGTAACAATGAGCAGTTCTTC | CASSLYGGEGNNEQFF
. | TRBJ1-3 | TRBV5-6 | . | TGTGCCAGCAGCCTTGGACAGTTCTCTGGAAACACCATATATTTT | CASSLGQFSGNTIYF
. | TRBJ1-5 | TRBV9 | . | TGTGCCAGCAGCGTAGCGGGTTTATACGGTCAGCCCCAGCATTTT | CASSVAGLYGQPQHF
. | TRBJ1-5 | TRBV2 | . | TGTGCCAGCAGTGAGGAGGGGCCTCAGCCCCAGCATTTT | CASSEEGPQPQHF
. | TRBJ1-5 | TRBV7-8 | . | TGTGCCAGCAGCTTAAGGAGTCAGCCCCAGCATTTT | CASSLRSQPQHF
. | TRBJ2-2 | TRBV6-2/TRBV6-3 | . | TGTGCCAGCAGTTACTCGGGCAGCACCGGGGAGCTGTTTTTT | CASSYSGSTGELFF
once | TRBJ2-3 | TRBV30 | . | TGTGCCTGGAGTGTGGGGCAGATGATGAGTACAGATACGCAGTATTTT | CAWSVGQMMSTDTQYF
. | TRBJ1-1 | TRBV2 | TRBD1 | TGTGCCAGCAGTCACTACGGACAGGGGAACACTGAAGCTTTCTTT | CASSHYGQGNTEAFF
. | TRBJ2-7 | TRBV7-9 | TRBD2 | TGTGCCAGCAGCGCAGACACGAGCGGGAGGAGGTACGAGCAGTACTTC | CASSADTSGRRYEQYF
. | TRBJ1-1 | TRBV19 | . | TGTGCCAGTAGTATCCAGGGCGCGAACACTGAAGCTTTCTTT | CASSIQGANTEAFF
. | TRBJ1-2 | TRBV28 | TRBD1 | TGTGCCAGCAGTTCGTCCGGGACAGGGGGAGGCTACACCTTC | CASSSSGTGGGYTF
once | TRBJ2-1 | TRBV29-1 | . | TGCAGCGTTGAAGATTGGCAGGTGCAGGATGAGCAGTTCTTC | CSVEDWQVQDEQFF
. | TRBJ1-2 | TRBV10-3 | . | TGTGCCATCAGTGAGTCTTTCGGGGGTACGATCACGAGGGCTAACTATGGCTACACCTTC | CAISESFGGTITRANYGYTF
. | TRBJ2-5 | TRBV5-1 | TRBD1 | TGCGCCAGCAGCTTGGGGGACAGACAAGAGACCCAGTACTTC | CASSLGDRQETQYF
. | TRBJ2-4 | TRBV5-1 | TRBD1 | TGCGCCAGCAGCTTGGGGACAGGGTCAAACATTCAGTACTTC | CASSLGTGSNIQYF
. | TRBJ1-1 | TRBV6-5 | . | TGTGCCAGCAGTTACAACAAGATTAAGATGAACACTGAAGCTTTCTTT | CASSYNKIKMNTEAFF
. | TRBJ2-1 | TRBV19 | . | TGTGCCAGTAGTATAGGGGACACGGGCGATGAGCAGTTCTTC | CASSIGDTGDEQFF
medium-sized | TRBJ2-1 | TRBV6-5 | TRBD1 | TGTGCCAGCAGTTACGGGACAGGGGGCTACAATGAGCAGTTCTTC | CASSYGTGGYNEQFF
. | TRBJ2-7 | TRBV7-2 | TRBD1 | TGTGCCAGCAGCTGGACAGGATCCTCCTACGAGCAGTACTTC | CASSWTGSSYEQYF
. | TRBJ2-1 | TRBV7-3 | TRBD2 | TGTGCCAGCAGCATTCAGGGCGGGGGAGGAAATGAGCAGTTCTTC | CASSIQGGGGNEQFF
once | TRBJ2-7 | TRBV30 | TRBD2 | TGTGCCTGGAGCGGGAGGGGGACTAGCGGCCTCTACGAGCAGTACTTC | CAWSGRGTSGLYEQYF